This TCR beta chain was observed in a study of Ad26.COV2.S vaccination and SARS-CoV-2 variants. The study, taken as a whole, reports: Possible underestimation of total T cell responses by the TCR breadth and depth analyses was noted.

A word on this clone: The antigen is undetermined.

TCRdb's copy holds only in-frame clones and misses some; the assay was immunoSEQ multiplex PCR. The profile covers some 480,000 clones, with roughly 87% appearing a single time and 9.5% to 15% taken by the ten largest. Indicated treatment: some 20 received Ad26.COV2.S at low or high dose, single or two shots; 5 received placebo; per-sample allocation not given. On day 63 after the first injection, vaccine and placebo recipients gave samples. This CDR3 has 16 amino acids. The germline CDR1 and CDR2 sequences are SGHRS and YFSETQ. With 1 base removed from V and 0 bases from J, the gap between germline ends came to 10 bases.

This sequence originates from a person aged 18-60 years who received the Ad26.COV2.S COVID-19 vaccine or a placebo. Sequences were derived from peripheral blood, sampled in a trial of Ad26.COV2.S vaccine versus placebo. This chain connects TRBV5-1 to TRBJ2-2; D is unresolved. Written as DNA, the CDR3 is TGCGCCAGCAGCTTGATTACCGCAGCGAACACCGGGGAGCTGTTTTTT. This gives the protein CASSLITAANTGELFF.